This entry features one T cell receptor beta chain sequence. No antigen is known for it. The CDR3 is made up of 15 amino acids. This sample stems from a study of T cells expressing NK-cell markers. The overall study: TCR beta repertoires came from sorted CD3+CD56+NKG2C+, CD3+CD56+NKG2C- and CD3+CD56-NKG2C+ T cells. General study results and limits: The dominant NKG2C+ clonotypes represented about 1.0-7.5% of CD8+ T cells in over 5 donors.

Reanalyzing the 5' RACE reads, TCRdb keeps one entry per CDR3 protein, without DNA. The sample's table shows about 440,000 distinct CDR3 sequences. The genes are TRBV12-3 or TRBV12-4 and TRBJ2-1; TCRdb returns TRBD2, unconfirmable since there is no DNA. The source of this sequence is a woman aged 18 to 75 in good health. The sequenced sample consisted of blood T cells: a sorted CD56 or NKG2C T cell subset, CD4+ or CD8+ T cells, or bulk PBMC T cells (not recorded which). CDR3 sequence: CASSFSSGGVNEQFF.